This T cell receptor (beta chain) derives from a study of blood T cells in healthy people across ages. In its sample, this clonotype was seen a few times. Its antigen is as yet unknown. General observations from the study: TCR beta diversity tracked closely with naive T cell percentage.

Using a J-beta primer mix together with a sample-barcoded 5' primer, a second PCR was run for roughly 7 to 12 cycles. TCRdb itself ran the 5' RACE reads through MiXCR, one entry per CDR3 protein. The sample contains about 840,000 distinct CDR3 sequences, 25% to 30% of which appear only once. Each of the donors had approximately 10 milliliters of peripheral blood drawn into EDTA-treated Vacutainer tubes. The germline V gene encodes CDR1 DFQATT and CDR2 SNEGSKA (reference sequence). This CDR3 is 14 amino acids long. Deletions cut 8 bases from V and 5 bases from J, with 21 bases between. This sample also appeared in a second study, on T cells of mothers and their children.

This chain links TRBV20-1 with TRBJ1-2; weak D call: TRBD1 (5 bases). Input material: blood. The sequence was obtained from a woman aged 40 to 55 in good health. The CDR3 region is CSTAAGRAIYGYTF. CDR3 coding DNA: TGCAGTACTGCCGCGGGACGGGCAATTTATGGCTACACCTTC.